This T cell receptor (beta chain) came from a study of shared clonotypes between healthy human individuals. Whole-study findings and limits: Four donors shared 4.5% to 6.5% of their naive CD4 clonotypes.

Source study methods: ImmunoSEQ junction-only sequences lacked quality scores, so their filtering differed. Generated by immunoSEQ multiplex PCR, the TCRdb table keeps only in-frame clones and is missing some. V and J calls and clone size are those listed in that table; D and trimming were worked out from the DNA. Among about 1,900,000 clones listed, about 95% were seen once. It was CD45RO-negative cells, positively selected for CCR7, that made up naive CD8 cells, with terminally differentiated effector memory CD45RA+ cells excluded. About this clone: What it recognizes is unknown.

The CDR3 has 18 amino acids. With 1 base clipped from V and 2 bases from J, the junction kept 9 bases outside the gene matches. Germline CDR1 and CDR2: SGHVS and FNYEAQ. V and J are TRBV7-6 and TRBJ2-3; 10 bases map to TRBD2. This TCR derives from a man in his late teens or twenties in good health. Sequencing used naive CD8+ T cells sorted from blood. CDR3 residues: CASSLEGLAGGLTDTQYF. In nucleotides, the CDR3 is TGTGCCAGCAGCTTAGAAGGGTTAGCGGGAGGACTCACAGATACGCAGTATTTT.